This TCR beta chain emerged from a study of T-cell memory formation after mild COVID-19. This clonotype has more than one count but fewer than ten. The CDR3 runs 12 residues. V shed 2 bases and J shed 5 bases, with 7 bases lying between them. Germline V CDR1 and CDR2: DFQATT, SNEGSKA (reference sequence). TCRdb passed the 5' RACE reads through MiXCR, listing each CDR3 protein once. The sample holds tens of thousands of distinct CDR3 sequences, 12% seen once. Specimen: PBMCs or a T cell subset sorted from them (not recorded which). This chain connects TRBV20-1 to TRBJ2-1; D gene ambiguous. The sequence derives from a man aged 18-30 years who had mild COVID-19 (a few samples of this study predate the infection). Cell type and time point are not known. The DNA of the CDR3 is TGCAGTGCTAGATTGCAGAACAATGAGCAGTTCTTC. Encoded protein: CSARLQNNEQFF.